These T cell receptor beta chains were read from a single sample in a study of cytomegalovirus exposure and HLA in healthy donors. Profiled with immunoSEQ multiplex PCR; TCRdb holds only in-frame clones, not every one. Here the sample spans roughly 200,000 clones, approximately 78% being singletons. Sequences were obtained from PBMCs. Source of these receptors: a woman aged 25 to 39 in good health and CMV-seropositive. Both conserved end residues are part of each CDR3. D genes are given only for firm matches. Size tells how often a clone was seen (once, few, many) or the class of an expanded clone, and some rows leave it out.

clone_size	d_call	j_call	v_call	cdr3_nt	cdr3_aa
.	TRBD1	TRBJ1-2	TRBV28	TGTGCCAGCAGATCGGACAGGGCTACCTATGGCTACACCTTC	CASRSDRATYGYTF
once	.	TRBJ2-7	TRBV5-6	TGTGCCAGCAGCTTGGACGGTTACTCCTACGAGCAGTACTTC	CASSLDGYSYEQYF
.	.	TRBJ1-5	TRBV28	TGTGCCAGCAGAAGCTTACTGATTGATAGCAATCAGCCCCAGCATTTT	CASRSLLIDSNQPQHF
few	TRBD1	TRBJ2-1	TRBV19	TGTGCCAGTGGGGGACAGGGTCGGAATGAGCAGTTCTTC	CASGGQGRNEQFF
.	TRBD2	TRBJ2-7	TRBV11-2	TGTGCCAGCAGCCCCGGCGGTAGCGGGATTCCCTACGAGCAGTACTTC	CASSPGGSGIPYEQYF
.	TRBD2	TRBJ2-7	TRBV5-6	TGTGCCAGCAGCTTATTAGCGGGAGGGCCGTACGAGCAGTACTTC	CASSLLAGGPYEQYF
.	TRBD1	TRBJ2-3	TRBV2	TGTGCCAGTCATGGGACAGGGACAGATACGCAGTATTTT	CASHGTGTDTQYF
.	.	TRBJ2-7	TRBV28	TGTGCCAGCAGTGGCCCGGACACAAACTCCTACGAGCAGTACTTC	CASSGPDTNSYEQYF
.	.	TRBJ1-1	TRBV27	TGTGCCAGCAGCGAAACAGGGTACACTGAAGCTTTCTTT	CASSETGYTEAFF
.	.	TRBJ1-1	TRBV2	TGTGCCAGCAGTACGGAAGGACTTTCGAACACTGAAGCTTTCTTT	CASSTEGLSNTEAFF
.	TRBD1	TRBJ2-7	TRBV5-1	TGCGCCAGCAGCCGAGTCGACAGGGCCTACGAGCAGTACTTC	CASSRVDRAYEQYF
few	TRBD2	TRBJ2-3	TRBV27	TGTGCCAGCAGTCCGGGGACTAGCGGAGGCCTTAGCACAGATACGCAGTATTTT	CASSPGTSGGLSTDTQYF
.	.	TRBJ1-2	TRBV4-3	TGCGCCAGCAGCCAACAGGCGGGGAACTATGGCTACACCTTC	CASSQQAGNYGYTF
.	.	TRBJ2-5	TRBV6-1	TGTGCCAGCAGTGCAGGCGGGGAGACCCAGTACTTC	CASSAGGETQYF
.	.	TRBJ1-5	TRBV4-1	TGCGCCAGCAGCCTGAGGGTTCCAGGCAGTAGCAATCAGCCCCAGCATTTT	CASSLRVPGSSNQPQHF
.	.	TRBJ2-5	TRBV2	TGTGCCAGCAGTGCAACGGGAGAGACCCAGTACTTC	CASSATGETQYF
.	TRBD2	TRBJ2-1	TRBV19	TGTGCCAGTAGTACGACTAGCGGGAGGCACAATGAGCAGTTCTTC	CASSTTSGRHNEQFF
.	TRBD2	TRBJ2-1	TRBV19	TGTGCCAGTAGCATGACTAGCTTGGATGAGCAGTTCTTC	CASSMTSLDEQFF
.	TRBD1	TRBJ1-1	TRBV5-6	TGTGCCAGCAGCTTGGAGGGGGCGCCCCGGGCTTTCTTT	CASSLEGAPRAFF
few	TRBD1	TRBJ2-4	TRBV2	TGTGCCAGCAGGGACAGGGGCCATCTTAACATTCAGTACTTC	CASRDRGHLNIQYF
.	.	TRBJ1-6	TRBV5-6	TGTGCCAGCAGCTTGGATGGGGGCAGGATGAATTCACCCCTCCACTTT	CASSLDGGRMNSPLHF
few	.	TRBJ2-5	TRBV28	TGTGCCAGCAGTTACCGCCTGGGGGGAGAAGAGACCCAGTACTTC	CASSYRLGGEETQYF
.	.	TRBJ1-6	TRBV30	TGTGCCTGGACCAGACAGGACTTGGCTCCCCTCCACTTT	CAWTRQDLAPLHF
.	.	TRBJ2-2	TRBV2	TGTGCCAGCGATTTAGGACAGTCCACCGGGGAGCTGTTTTTT	CASDLGQSTGELFF
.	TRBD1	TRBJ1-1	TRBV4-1	TGCGCCAGCAGCCAAGTGCAGGGGGAGAACACTGAAGCTTTCTTT	CASSQVQGENTEAFF
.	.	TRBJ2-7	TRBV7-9	TGTGCCGGCAGCTTAGACGTCACGGGGAGCACCTACGAGCAGTACTTC	CAGSLDVTGSTYEQYF
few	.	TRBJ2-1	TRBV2	TGTGCCAGCCGCCAGGGGCTAGCGGAATACAATGAGCAGTTCTTC	CASRQGLAEYNEQFF
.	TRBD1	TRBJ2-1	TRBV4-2	TGTGCCAGCAGCCAAGTAGAACAGGGGGCCCTCCATGAGCAGTTCTTC	CASSQVEQGALHEQFF
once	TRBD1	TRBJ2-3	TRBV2	TGTGCCAGCAGTGTCGGACAGGTTCTTCACACAGATACGCAGTATTTT	CASSVGQVLHTDTQYF
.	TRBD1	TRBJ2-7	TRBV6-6	TGTGCCAGCAGTTTTAACAGGGGGTACGAGCAGTACTTC	CASSFNRGYEQYF
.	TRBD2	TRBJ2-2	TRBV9	TGTGCCAGCAGCGATGGCAGGCTAGCGGGGGGGCCGGTCACCGGGGAGCTGTTTTTT	CASSDGRLAGGPVTGELFF
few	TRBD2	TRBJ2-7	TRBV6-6	TGTGCCAGCAGGCACAAAGCGGGATTCGGATCCTACGAGCAGTACTTC	CASRHKAGFGSYEQYF
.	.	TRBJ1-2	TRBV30	TGTGCCGGTCGTAGGCTGGCCAGCCCGGGAGGCTACACCTTC	CAGRRLASPGGYTF
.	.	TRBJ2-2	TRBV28	TGTGCCAGCAGTCTACTCAGGGGCGAGAACACCGGGGAGCTGTTTTTT	CASSLLRGENTGELFF
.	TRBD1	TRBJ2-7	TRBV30	TGTGCCTGGAGGGCAAGGGGGCAAGGGAACGAGCAGTACTTC	CAWRARGQGNEQYF
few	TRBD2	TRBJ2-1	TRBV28	TGTGCCAGCATTCGGGGGGTAGGGCTCAATGAGCAGTTCTTC	CASIRGVGLNEQFF
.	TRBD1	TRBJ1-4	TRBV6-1	TGTGCCAGCATCAGAGGGGGCGCAAGGGAAAAACTGTTTTTT	CASIRGGAREKLFF
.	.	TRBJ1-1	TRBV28	TGTGCCAGCAGTACCGCAGCGCGGGATGGGAACACTGAAGCTTTCTTT	CASSTAARDGNTEAFF
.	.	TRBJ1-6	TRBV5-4	TGTGCCAGCAGCTTGGGGCGTGGGGCCCTTACTTCACCCCTCCACTTT	CASSLGRGALTSPLHF
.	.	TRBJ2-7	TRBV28	TGTGCCAGCAGTCCCGCCCGTCCCGAGACTACCACATACGAGCAGTACTTC	CASSPARPETTTYEQYF
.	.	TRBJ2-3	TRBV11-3	TGTGCCAGCAGCTTAGATATCTGGTTTTTGGGTGGAGGGAGCACAGATACGCAGTATTTT	CASSLDIWFLGGGSTDTQYF
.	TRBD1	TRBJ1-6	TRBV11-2	TGTGCCAGCAGCTTGAGACAGGGGGTGGATTCACCCCTCCACTTT	CASSLRQGVDSPLHF
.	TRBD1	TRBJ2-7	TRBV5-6	TGTGCCAGCAGGCCGGGACAGGGGCGCGACGTCTCCTACGAGCAGTACTTC	CASRPGQGRDVSYEQYF
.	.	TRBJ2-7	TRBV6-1	TGTGCCAGCAGTATCTCCGGGACTCTCATATACGAGCAGTACTTC	CASSISGTLIYEQYF
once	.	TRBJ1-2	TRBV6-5	TGTGCCAGCTCCCTAGGCGGGCGCGTCTATGGCTACACCTTC	CASSLGGRVYGYTF
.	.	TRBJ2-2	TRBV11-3	TGTGCCAGCAGCTTAGAAACTTACAGAGGGAGGAACACCGGGGAGCTGTTTTTT	CASSLETYRGRNTGELFF
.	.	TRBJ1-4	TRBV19	TGTGCCAGTAGAGATTCGATACTAAGGGAAAAACTGTTTTTT	CASRDSILREKLFF
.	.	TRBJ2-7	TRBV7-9	TGTGCCAGCAGCCAAGTCAGCTACGAGCAGTACTTC	CASSQVSYEQYF
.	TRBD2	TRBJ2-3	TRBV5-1	TGCGCCAGCAGCTCCACACCCGGGACTACAACAGATACGCAGTATTTT	CASSSTPGTTTDTQYF
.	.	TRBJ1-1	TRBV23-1	TGCGCCAGCAGTCAACGAGCGGGACGGATGAACACTGAAGCTTTCTTT	CASSQRAGRMNTEAFF
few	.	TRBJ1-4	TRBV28	TGTGCCAGCAGTTTAACGGGGGAGGGGGATGAAAAACTGTTTTTT	CASSLTGEGDEKLFF
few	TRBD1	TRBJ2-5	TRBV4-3	TGCGCCAGCAGCCAAGATCCAACAGGGGGCGGGGAGACCCAGTACTTC	CASSQDPTGGGETQYF
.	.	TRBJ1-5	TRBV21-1	TGTGCCCACAGGGGAAAGTGTAGCAATCAGCCCCAGCATTTT	CAHRGKCSNQPQHF
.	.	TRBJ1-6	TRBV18	TGTGCCAGCTCACCTAAGCACGGAGAAAACAATTCACCCCTCCACTTT	CASSPKHGENNSPLHF
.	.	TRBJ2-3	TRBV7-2	TGTGCCAGCAGCTTAGCAGCGCCGGGGGCAGATACGCAGTATTTT	CASSLAAPGADTQYF
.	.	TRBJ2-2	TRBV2	TGTGCCAGCAGCTCGACAGGGAACACCGGGGAGCTGTTTTTT	CASSSTGNTGELFF
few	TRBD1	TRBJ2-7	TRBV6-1	TGTGCCAGCCGCAGGGACAGGGCAGGCGAGCAGTACTTC	CASRRDRAGEQYF
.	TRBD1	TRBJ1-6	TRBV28	TGTGCCAGCAGGAACCGGGACAGAAATAATTCACCCCTCCACTTT	CASRNRDRNNSPLHF
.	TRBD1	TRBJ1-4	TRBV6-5	TGTGCCAGCAGTTACTTCCGGGACAGGGCGGTTGAAAAACTGTTTTTT	CASSYFRDRAVEKLFF
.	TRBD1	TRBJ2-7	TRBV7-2	TGTGCCAGCAGCACCCGGGACAGGGGGGCCTACGAGCAGTACTTC	CASSTRDRGAYEQYF